The present T cell receptor beta chain was sequenced within a study of post-analysis software for immune sequencing data. Regarding the study as a whole: Multiple sclerosis patients showed significantly lower normalized Chao1 diversity than controls did. Five TRBV segments were significantly more frequent in patients than in controls. TRBV5-6, TRBV5-1 and TRBV20-1 were among these segments.

Between the trimmed V and J ends, which lost 0 bases and 0 bases, there was a span of 6 bases. The CDR3 totals 16 residues. Germline V gene lookup returns CDR1 MNHNS and CDR2 SASEGT. This clonotype was observed a handful of times. The antigen is undetermined. Libraries were made from TCR beta cDNA, and they carried unique molecular identifiers. MiXCR, applied by TCRdb to the PCR reads, yields one record per CDR3 protein. Here the sample spans roughly 580,000 distinct CDR3 sequences, roughly 45% being singletons. This receptor was obtained from a girl between 5 and 17 years old with multiple sclerosis. The specimen sequenced was blood. V gene TRBV6-1 combines with J gene TRBJ2-6; no reliable D call. As DNA, the CDR3 is TGTGCCAGCAGTGAAGCTAACGGCTCTGGGGCCAACGTCCTGACTTTC. Translation: CASSEANGSGANVLTF.